The clone carrying this T cell receptor (beta chain) was observed a few times. Its antigen is not known. This sample is drawn from a study of beta chain features in type 1 diabetes. Notes on the study in general: Over-representation of high TCR-expressing cells was a possible consequence of cDNA sequencing.

The CDR3 is 12 amino acids. Between the trimmed V and J ends, which lost 4 bases and 8 bases, there was a span of 11 bases. Germline V gene sequence: CDR1 MGHDK, CDR2 SYGVNS. Expressed TCRB transcripts were sequenced because the entire RNA isolate underwent reverse transcription. This table comes from immunoSEQ multiplex PCR, and its TCRdb copy is limited to in-frame clones, with some not included. The sample yields about 220,000 clones, approximately 11% seen once. This sequence originates from a man younger than 35 in good health. The chain links TRBV25-1 to TRBJ1-2; D is possibly TRBD1 (5 bases). The sequenced material came from central memory CD4+ T cells from blood. CDR3 in amino acids: CASSAEGWGYTF. As DNA, the CDR3 is TGTGCCAGCAGTGCAGAGGGGTGGGGCTACACCTTC.